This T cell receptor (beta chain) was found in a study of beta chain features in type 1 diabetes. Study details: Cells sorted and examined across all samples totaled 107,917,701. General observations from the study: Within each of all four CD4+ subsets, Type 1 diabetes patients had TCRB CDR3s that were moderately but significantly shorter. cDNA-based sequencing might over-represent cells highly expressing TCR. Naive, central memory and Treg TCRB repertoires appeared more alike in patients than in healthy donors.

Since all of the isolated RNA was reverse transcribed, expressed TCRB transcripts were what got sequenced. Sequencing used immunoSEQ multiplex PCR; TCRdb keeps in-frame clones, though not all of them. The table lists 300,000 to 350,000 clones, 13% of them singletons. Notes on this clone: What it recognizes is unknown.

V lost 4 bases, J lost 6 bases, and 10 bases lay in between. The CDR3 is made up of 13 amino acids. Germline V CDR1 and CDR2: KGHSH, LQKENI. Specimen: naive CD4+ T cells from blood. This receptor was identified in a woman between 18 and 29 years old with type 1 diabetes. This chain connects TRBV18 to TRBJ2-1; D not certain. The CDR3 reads CASSQSSGNEQFF. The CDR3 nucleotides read TGTGCCAGCTCACAGAGTTCGGGCAATGAGCAGTTCTTC.